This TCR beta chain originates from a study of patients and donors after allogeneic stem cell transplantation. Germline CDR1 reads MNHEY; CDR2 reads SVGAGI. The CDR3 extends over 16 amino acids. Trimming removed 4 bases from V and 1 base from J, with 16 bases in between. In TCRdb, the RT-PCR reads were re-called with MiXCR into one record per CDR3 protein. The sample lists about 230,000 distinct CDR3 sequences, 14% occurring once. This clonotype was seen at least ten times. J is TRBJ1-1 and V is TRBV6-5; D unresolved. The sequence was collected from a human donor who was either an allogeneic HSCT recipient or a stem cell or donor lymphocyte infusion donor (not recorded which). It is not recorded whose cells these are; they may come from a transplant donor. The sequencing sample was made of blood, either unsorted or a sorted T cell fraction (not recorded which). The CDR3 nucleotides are TGTGCCAGCAGTTCCGGGAGCTTGGAGGGGAACACTGAAGCTTTCTTT. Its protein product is CASSSGSLEGNTEAFF.